A single sample gave rise to the 10 T cell receptor beta chains below, sequenced in a study of blood T cell repertoires in COVID-19. The data were produced by immunoSEQ multiplex PCR, yet TCRdb's version contains in-frame clones alone and is incomplete. Found here are about 200,000 clones, 92% of them singletons; the top ten hold 1.2%. The sample comprised peripheral blood. The receptor source for this set is a young man with acute or convalescent COVID-19.

The rearrangement links TRBV30 to TRBJ2-4; 7 bases match TRBD1. Losses at the gene ends were 1 base for V and 2 bases for J; bases not matched to a gene: 14. The CDR3 covers 18 residues. Germline V gene sequence: CDR1 GTSNPN, CDR2 SVGIG (reference sequence). The CDR3 sequence: CAWSAGSDRPGTKNIQYF. DNA of the CDR3: TGTGCCTGGAGTGCCGGGTCGGACAGGCCGGGGACCAAAAACATTCAGTACTTC.

The rearrangement uses TRBV27 and TRBJ2-1, with 7 bases matching TRBD1. V shed 5 bases and J 6 bases; nucleotides not matched to a gene: 10. The V gene's germline CDR1 is MNHEY and CDR2 SMNVEV (reference sequence). The CDR3 extends over 15 amino acids. The CDR3 loop reads CASSPQGLKGNEQFF. The CDR3 DNA follows: TGTGCCAGCAGTCCACAGGGGTTAAAGGGCAATGAGCAGTTCTTC.

This rearrangement joins TRBV11-2 to TRBJ1-1; tentatively, D is TRBD1 (6 bases). This CDR3 region has 14 residues. Trimming pared 0 bases from V and 7 bases from J, leaving 12 bases between. CDR1 and CDR2 from the germline V gene are SGHAT and FQNNGV. The CDR3 spells CASSLEGGVGEAFF. CDR3 coding DNA: TGTGCCAGCAGCTTAGAAGGGGGGGTTGGTGAAGCTTTCTTT.

V and J are TRBV5-1 and TRBJ2-5; TRBD2 aligns across 15 bases. The CDR3 has 16 residues. Losses at the gene ends were 4 bases for V and 5 bases for J; bases not matched to a gene: 6. Germline CDR1 is SGHRS and CDR2 is YFSETQ. The CDR3 DNA reads TGCGCCAGCAGCGTGGGACTAGCGGGAGGTATTGAGACCCAGTACTTC. Translation: CASSVGLAGGIETQYF.

J is TRBJ1-1 and V is TRBV28; D might be TRBD1 (6 bases). This CDR3 spans 14 amino acids. Deletions cut 11 bases from V and 4 bases from J, with 20 bases between. Germline CDR1 is MDHEN and CDR2 is SYDVKM. The CDR3 bases are TGTGCCGCTCTCGGGGGGGGGCTCGGCACTGAAGCTTTCTTT. As protein: CAALGGGLGTEAFF.

V gene TRBV27 combines with J gene TRBJ1-2; 8 nucleotides line up with TRBD1. The CDR3 is made up of 13 amino acids. Looked up from germline, CDR1 is MNHEY and CDR2 is SMNVEV (reference sequence). With V trimmed by 5 bases and J by 4 bases, 3 bases remained unmatched. This CDR3 reads CASSGQGFYGYTF. CDR3 bases: TGTGCCAGCAGTGGACAGGGCTTCTATGGCTACACCTTC.

The chain has TRBV10-1 and TRBJ2-1, with 7 nucleotides matching TRBD2. V shed 5 bases and J 2 bases; nucleotides not matched to a gene: 18. This CDR3 is 19 amino acids long. Germline CDR1 is WNHNN and CDR2 is SYGVQD (reference sequence). The CDR3 sequence is CASSSAGGSRGSAYNEQFF. In nucleotides, the CDR3 is TGCGCCAGCAGTTCAGCAGGCGGGTCGCGGGGGTCAGCCTACAATGAGCAGTTCTTC.

The rearrangement links TRBV9 to TRBJ1-2, with D possibly matching TRBD1 (5 bases). The germline V and J ends were trimmed by 1 base and 8 bases, with 12 bases remaining between them. The CDR3 loop spans 13 amino acids. Germline CDR1 SGDLS, CDR2 YYNGEE. The CDR3 coding sequence is TGTGCCAGCAGCGTAACCCCGGGGGGAGGCTACACCTTC. This codes for CASSVTPGGGYTF.

The sample holds one count of this clone. In DNA, the CDR3 is TGTGCCAGCAGCGTGGAGGGGGAGCAGTTCTTC. Translation gives CASSVEGEQFF. The chain recombines TRBV5-4 with TRBJ2-1, with D possibly being TRBD2 (6 bases). The V and J ends lost 4 bases and 10 bases respectively, with 9 bases between them. Germline V gives CDR1 SGHNT, CDR2 YYREEE (reference sequence). This CDR3 contains 11 residues. The whole variable domain, remainder taken from reference TRBV5-4 and TRBJ2-1, is ETGVTQSPTHLIKTRGQQVTLRCSSQSGHNTVSWYQQALGQGPQFIFQYYREEENGRGNFPPRFSGLQFPNYSSELNVNALELDDSALYLCASSVEGEQFFGPGTRLTVL.

This rearrangement joins TRBV7-9 to TRBJ1-1; D is ambiguous. Germline loops: CDR1 SEHNR, CDR2 FQNEAQ (reference sequence). The CDR3 is made up of 14 amino acids. V lost 6 bases, J lost 4 bases, and 15 bases lay in between. CDR3 residues: CASSPGGPLTEAFF. The CDR3 nucleotides read TGTGCCAGCAGTCCCGGTGGTCCCCTCACTGAAGCTTTCTTT.